This entry is about one TCR beta chain. The authors' processing: Amplification of reference gene primers was used by the study to estimate nucleated cell counts. The assay was immunoSEQ multiplex PCR, and TCRdb's table has in-frame clones only and misses some. The V and J calls and clone size were taken over from that table, and D and trimming were inferred from the DNA. This sample has tens of thousands of clones, with about four fifths found just once. The sample comes from a study of blood T cell repertoires in COVID-19. Overall study: The United States, Italy and Spain supplied acute and convalescent COVID-19 samples.

The CDR3 has 13 amino acids. V lost 6 bases to trimming and J lost 5 bases, with 13 bases between them. CDR1 is LNHDA, CDR2 SQIVND, per germline (reference sequence). The chain joins TRBV19 to TRBJ2-5, with D perhaps matching TRBD2 (6 bases). Sample: peripheral blood. The sequence was collected from a human donor in a cohort sampled during active COVID-19. The chain's CDR3 is CASSRDSRETQYF. CDR3 bases: TGTGCCAGTAGCCGGGACTCTCGGGAGACCCAGTACTTC.